The 29 T cell receptor beta chains reported below all come from one sample, sequenced in a study of identical twins. MiXCR, run by TCRdb on the 5' RACE reads, gives a single entry per CDR3 protein. This table holds 230,000 or so distinct CDR3 sequences, roughly 8.7% found once. This sample also belongs to another study, concerning yellow fever vaccine responses in identical twins.

The source material was CD8+ T cells sorted from blood. These receptors were collected from a woman under 30 in good health.

A few counts support this clonotype. The chain joins TRBV7-9 to TRBJ2-7, with TRBD1 matching 8 bases. CDR1 is SEHNR, CDR2 FQNEAQ, per germline (reference sequence). Trimming took 6 bases from V and 4 from J; bases not matched to a gene: 11. The CDR3 is 15 amino acids. In DNA, the CDR3 is TGTGCCAGCAGTTTCCCGCGGGACAGGTCATACGAGCAGTACTTC. This sequence encodes CASSFPRDRSYEQYF.

In its sample, this clonotype was seen many times. This chain uses TRBV29-1 with TRBJ2-7; D is unresolved. The CDR3 is 10 residues long. The germline gives CDR1 SQVTM, CDR2 ANQGSEA. V lost 4 bases and J 2 bases, leaving 3 bases between the germline ends. CDR3 DNA: TGCAGCGTTGTTGCCTACGAGCAGTACTTC. It encodes CSVVAYEQYF.

The rearrangement joins TRBV14 to TRBJ2-4; 7 nucleotides agree with TRBD2. The CDR3 totals 16 residues. The J segment lost 1 base and the V segment lost 6 bases, leaving 9 bases of the junction unmatched. Germline values: CDR1 SGHDN, CDR2 FVKESK. The CDR3 nucleotides are TGTGCCAGCAGAAGAAGGCGGGAGACGGCCAAAAACATTCAGTACTTC. It encodes CASRRRRETAKNIQYF.

This clonotype has more than one count but fewer than ten. The chain has TRBV4-3 and TRBJ2-7; 14 nucleotides line up with TRBD2. Germline values: CDR1 LGHNA, CDR2 YSLEER. J lost 6 bases, V lost 1 base, and 8 bases had no gene match. The CDR3 loop spans 17 amino acids. The CDR3 spells CASSQAPGTSGSAEQYF. As DNA, the CDR3 is TGCGCCAGCAGCCAAGCCCCCGGGACTAGCGGGAGTGCCGAGCAGTACTTC.

This clonotype was seen many times. The chain employs TRBV5-6 and TRBJ2-1, with D perhaps TRBD1 (6 bases). V was cut by 4 bases and J by 2 bases, with 7 bases left in between. The CDR3 loop spans 13 amino acids. Germline CDR1 and CDR2: SGHDT and YYEEEE. CDR3 protein: CASSGGTYNEQFF. For the CDR3, the DNA is TGTGCCAGCAGCGGGGGCACCTACAATGAGCAGTTCTTC.

This clonotype has just a few counts. The chain carries TRBV12-3 or TRBV12-4 and TRBJ2-2, with 9 bases fitting TRBD1. CDR3 size: 16 residues. J was trimmed by 4 bases and V by 5 bases; bases with no gene match: 8. CDR3 residues: CASSVTGGPPTGELFF. The DNA for the CDR3 is TGTGCCAGCAGTGTAACAGGGGGCCCCCCCACCGGGGAGCTGTTTTTT.

A few counts support this clonotype. The rearrangement uses TRBV7-2 and TRBJ1-1, with D possibly matching TRBD1 (6 bases). This CDR3 contains 11 residues. Per the germline V gene, CDR1 is SGHTA and CDR2 is FQGNSA. Trimming stripped 5 bases from V and 11 bases from J, with 12 bases between. The CDR3, as DNA: TGTGCCAGCAGCCCGGGGGGGCTTGCTTTCTTT. It translates to CASSPGGLAFF.

This clonotype occurred many times. The chain uses TRBV5-6 and TRBJ2-5; a weak D match, TRBD2 (7 bases). There are 12 residues in the CDR3. Trimming stripped 7 bases from V and 5 bases from J, with 12 bases between. Germline lookup yields CDR1 SGHDT and CDR2 YYEEEE. For the CDR3, the DNA is TGTGCCAGCGGTGGGGGGGCCGAGACCCAGTACTTC. It codes for CASGGGAETQYF.

On this clonotype itself: A much larger clonotype is one base distant, so this may be a read error. The chain has TRBV29-1 and TRBJ2-3, with D maybe TRBD1 (5 bases). CDR1 and CDR2 from the germline V gene are SQVTM and ANQGSEA. With 8 bases removed from V and 2 bases from J, the gap between germline ends came to 14 bases. The CDR3 spans 13 residues. The CDR3, as DNA: TGCAGCATGACAGTGTGGCTCACAGATACGCAGTATTTT. Translating it yields CSMTVWLTDTQYF.

Ten or more counts support this clonotype. A junction boundary mismatches the germline segment, possibly from a read error. The chain carries TRBV12-3 or TRBV12-4 and TRBJ2-5, with 7 nucleotides matching TRBD2. The CDR3 extends over 18 amino acids. CDR3 sequence: CARSLGFKRGVPGETQYF. The CDR3 coding sequence is TGTGCCCGCAGTTTGGGTTTTAAGCGGGGAGTCCCCGGAGAGACCCAGTACTTC.

This clonotype has a count of ten or more. CDR3: CASSPQANEQFF. CDR3 DNA: TGTGCCAGCAGTCCTCAGGCCAATGAGCAGTTCTTC. This chain links TRBV12-3 or TRBV12-4 with TRBJ2-1; D uncertain. This CDR3 contains 12 residues. The V end was cut by 5 bases, the J end by 6 bases, with 8 bases between.

This clonotype was picked up a small number of times. The CDR3 DNA sequence: TGTGCCAGCAGCCCCGGACAGGGGCCCTACTACGAGCAGTACTTC. Translating gives CASSPGQGPYYEQYF. The chain couples TRBV7-2 to TRBJ2-7; 9 positions match TRBD1. CDR1 and CDR2 from the germline V gene are SGHTA and FQGNSA. J gave up 3 bases and V 5 bases, and 8 bases lay outside the gene matches. The CDR3 contains 15 residues.

This clonotype was counted ten times or more. This rearrangement joins TRBV20-1 to TRBJ2-7; the D is unclear. CDR3 length: 13 amino acids. Trimming pared 1 base from V and 2 bases from J, leaving 9 bases between. Germline V lookup: CDR1 DFQATT, CDR2 SNEGSKA (reference sequence). The CDR3 coding sequence is TGCAGTGCTAGAGTCAAGGGAACCTACGAGCAGTACTTC. It specifies CSARVKGTYEQYF.

The V call is TRBV20-1, the J call TRBJ2-7; 8 bases line up with TRBD2. The CDR3 has 14 amino acids. The germline V gene has CDR1 DFQATT and CDR2 SNEGSKA (reference sequence). The trim removed 1 base at V and 5 bases at J, leaving 7 bases unmatched. The CDR3 bases are TGCAGTGCTAGAGCCGGACTTAGCGGGAACGAGCAGTACTTC. It translates to CSARAGLSGNEQYF.

The chain has TRBV6-2 or TRBV6-3 and TRBJ2-2, with D maybe TRBD1 (6 bases). From germline, CDR1 is MNHEY and CDR2 SVGEGT. Trimming pared 7 bases from V and 5 bases from J, leaving 17 bases between. This CDR3 is built from 15 residues. The CDR3 sequence: CASTPGQPETGELFF. CDR3 in DNA: TGTGCCAGCACGCCCGGACAGCCCGAAACCGGGGAGCTGTTTTTT.

This clonotype was seen a few times. The V gene is TRBV9, the J gene TRBJ2-3; 8 bases align to TRBD2. Losses at the gene ends were 0 bases for V and 2 bases for J; bases not matched to a gene: 2. The CDR3 extends over 15 amino acids. CDR1 and CDR2 (germline): SGDLS, YYNGEE. In DNA form, the CDR3 reads TGTGCCAGCAGCGTAGACGGGGGGGCCACAGATACGCAGTATTTT. As protein: CASSVDGGATDTQYF.

This chain joins TRBV4-3 and TRBJ2-2; D assignment may be TRBD1 or TRBD2 (6 bases each). The germline V gene has CDR1 LGHNA and CDR2 YSLEER. This CDR3 has 18 residues. Trimming cost V 0 bases and J 7 bases, with 21 bases left between them. The CDR3 loop is CASSQDRDLRGANGELFF. In DNA, the CDR3 is TGCGCCAGCAGCCAAGATCGGGATTTGAGGGGGGCAAACGGGGAGCTGTTTTTT.

V gene TRBV4-1 combines with J gene TRBJ2-1; a possible D gene is TRBD1 (5 bases). V was clipped by 0 bases and J by 2 bases, with 5 bases between them. CDR3 length: 14 amino acids. The germline V gene encodes CDR1 MGHRA and CDR2 YSYEKL. The CDR3 DNA follows: TGCGCCAGCAGCCAAGAGGGGCCCTACAATGAGCAGTTCTTC. This translates into CASSQEGPYNEQFF.

This clonotype was counted at least ten times. The rearrangement joins TRBV7-8 to TRBJ2-5; TRBD2 agrees at 9 bases. The V gene's germline CDR1 is SGHVS and CDR2 FQNEAQ. This CDR3 has 15 amino acids. V shed 1 base and J 3 bases; nucleotides not matched to a gene: 3. The CDR3 coding sequence is TGTGCCAGCAGCTTAGGACTAGCGGTAAAAGAGACCCAGTACTTC. Amino acids: CASSLGLAVKETQYF.

There are a few counts of this clonotype. The rearrangement uses TRBV7-9 and TRBJ2-6, with TRBD1 as a possible D gene (5 bases). The CDR3 loop spans 15 amino acids. V lost 4 bases and J 2 bases, leaving 9 bases between the germline ends. Germline values: CDR1 SEHNR, CDR2 FQNEAQ (reference sequence). CDR3 protein: CASSSQGAGANVLTF. As DNA, the CDR3 is TGTGCCAGCAGCTCGCAAGGGGCTGGGGCCAACGTCCTGACTTTC.

This clonotype was recorded many times. This chain's CDR3 is CSVRKPGEAGELFF. CDR3 in DNA: TGCAGCGTTCGCAAGCCAGGGGAGGCCGGGGAGCTGTTTTTT. This chain uses TRBV29-1 with TRBJ2-2; D might be TRBD1 or TRBD2, each matching 6 bases. V lost 5 bases, J lost 6 bases, and 16 bases lay in between. Germline V gives CDR1 SQVTM, CDR2 ANQGSEA. The length of the CDR3 is 14 residues.

For the CDR3, the DNA is TGTGCCAGCAGCCCGACTAGGTGGAGAGAGACCCAGTACTTC. Encoded protein: CASSPTRWRETQYF. V and J are TRBV2 and TRBJ2-5, with a weak D call TRBD2 (6 bases). V was clipped by 6 bases and J by 4 bases, with 15 bases between them. The CDR3 is made up of 14 amino acids. CDR1 is SNHLY, CDR2 FYNNEI, per germline.

The rearrangement links TRBV28 to TRBJ2-7; TRBD1 or TRBD2 may be the D gene (5 bases each). Trimming stripped 8 bases from V and 7 bases from J, with 15 bases between. Germline CDR1 MDHEN, CDR2 SYDVKM. The CDR3 length is 12 residues. The CDR3, as DNA: TGTGCCAGCGGATCGCCAGGGAGTGAGCAGTACTTC. This translates into CASGSPGSEQYF.

The V call is TRBV28, the J call TRBJ2-2; the D gene is possibly TRBD1 (5 bases). From germline, CDR1 is MDHEN and CDR2 SYDVKM. Trimming stripped 3 bases from V and 5 bases from J, with 16 bases between. The CDR3 spans 16 residues. CDR3 coding DNA: TGTGCCAGCAGTTTCTTTCCTTCAGGGTTAACCGGGGAGCTGTTTTTT. Translation gives CASSFFPSGLTGELFF. The full variable domain, its missing parts supplied by reference TRBV28 and TRBJ2-2, is DVKVTQSSRYLVKRTGEKVFLECVQDMDHENMFWYRQDPGLGLRLIYFSYDVKMKEKGDIPEGYSVSREKKERFSLILESASTNQTSMYLCASSFFPSGLTGELFFGEGSRLTVL.

This clonotype was detected many times. V usage is TRBV5-5 and J usage is TRBJ2-7; TRBD1 might be the D (6 bases). Germline CDR1 is SGHKS and CDR2 is YYEKEE (reference sequence). The CDR3 covers 16 residues. V was pared by 5 bases and J by 1 base, with 19 bases between. In DNA form, the CDR3 reads TGTGCCAGCAGGATGGACATGACAGGAATTTCCTACGAGCAGTACTTC. It yields the protein CASRMDMTGISYEQYF.

This clonotype was found a few times. V usage is TRBV6-5 and J usage is TRBJ1-1; 8 nucleotides line up with TRBD1. Germline assignment: CDR1 MNHEY and CDR2 SVGAGI. CDR3 size: 15 residues. With V trimmed by 4 bases and J by 1 base, 5 bases remained unmatched. CDR3 sequence (DNA): TGTGCCAGCAGTTCTTTGGGGACAGGGAACACTGAAGCTTTCTTT. It codes for CASSSLGTGNTEAFF.

This clonotype was detected many times. In DNA form, the CDR3 reads TGTGCCAGCAGTCCCTTAGACGCAGATACGCAGTATTTT. Translating gives CASSPLDADTQYF. The chain carries TRBV27 and TRBJ2-3, with D uncertain. Germline values: CDR1 MNHEY, CDR2 SMNVEV (reference sequence). CDR3 size: 13 residues. V dropped 5 bases and J dropped 4 bases, with 10 bases sitting between them.

The J gene is TRBJ2-7, the V gene TRBV10-2; 8 bases fit TRBD1. This CDR3 comprises 16 residues. Germline CDR1 and CDR2: WSHSY and SAAADI. With V trimmed by 2 bases and J by 3 bases, 9 bases remained unmatched. In DNA, the CDR3 is TGCGCCAGCAGTGAGGTTATGACAGGGGCCTACTACGAGCAGTACTTC. It specifies CASSEVMTGAYYEQYF.

This clonotype was recorded many times. CDR3 loop: CSVVAGLELHEQFF. CDR3 in DNA: TGCAGCGTTGTTGCCGGACTAGAACTCCATGAGCAGTTCTTC. The V and J genes are TRBV29-1 and TRBJ2-1; 7 bases are a match to TRBD2. V shed 4 bases and J 8 bases; nucleotides not matched to a gene: 11. This CDR3 is built from 14 residues. Per the germline V gene, CDR1 is SQVTM and CDR2 is ANQGSEA.